The 7 T cell receptor beta chains listed next were all sequenced from one sample in a study of T cells in Graves' hyperthyroidism and ophthalmopathy. RNA transcripts provided the source from which TCR beta CDR3 regions were amplified. The HTBI primer set served for first-round RT-PCR of the TCR CDR3. From the multiplex PCR reads, TCRdb called clonotypes with MiXCR, one entry per CDR3 protein. The data contain about 840,000 distinct CDR3 sequences, 35% to 45% of them seen just once; the ten biggest clones take up 7% to 10%. The source material was blood. These receptor sequences come from a man aged 18 to 29 with Graves' hyperthyroidism.

The rearrangement uses TRBV4-2 and TRBJ1-1, with D unclear. V dropped 0 bases and J dropped 8 bases, with 16 bases sitting between them. Germline V gene sequence: CDR1 LGHNA, CDR2 YNFKEQ. CDR3 length: 15 amino acids. The CDR3 loop reads CASSQEDGKGSEAFF. The CDR3 bases are TGTGCCAGCAGCCAAGAAGATGGAAAGGGATCCGAAGCTTTCTTT.

The chain carries TRBV25-1 and TRBJ1-3; no reliable D call. V lost 1 base and J 7 bases, leaving 11 bases between the germline ends. From germline, CDR1 is MGHDK and CDR2 SYGVNS. The CDR3 contains 14 residues. The CDR3 DNA follows: TGTGCCAGCAGTGAATCTGGGGTGGCGAACACCATATATTTT. Its protein product is CASSESGVANTIYF.

This chain links TRBV7-9 with TRBJ1-4; D ambiguous. Germline V gene lookup returns CDR1 SEHNR and CDR2 FQNEAQ (reference sequence). V dropped 0 bases and J dropped 6 bases, with 11 bases sitting between them. The CDR3 covers 15 residues. The CDR3 DNA reads as TGTGCCAGCAGCTTAGCGGGGTCTTCGGATGAAAAACTGTTTTTT. This sequence encodes CASSLAGSSDEKLFF.

This chain links TRBV6-6 with TRBJ2-7; D perhaps matches TRBD2 (6 bases). Trimming removed 5 bases from V and 13 bases from J, with 15 bases in between. Germline V lookup: CDR1 MNHNY, CDR2 SVGAGI (reference sequence). The CDR3 length is 11 residues. CDR3 amino acids: CASSDGLIGYF. CDR3 in DNA: TGTGCCAGCAGTGATGGACTAATAGGTTACTTC.

This clonotype showed up many times. The chain has TRBV10-3 and TRBJ2-5; D possibly matches TRBD1 or TRBD2 (5 bases each). The V gene's germline CDR1 is ENHRY and CDR2 SYGVKD. V was clipped by 4 bases and J by 2 bases, with 14 bases between them. CDR3 length equals 15 residues. The CDR3 sequence is CAISGGPMEQETQYF. The CDR3 nucleotides read TGTGCCATCAGTGGGGGACCGATGGAGCAAGAGACCCAGTACTTC.

The V gene is TRBV12-3 or TRBV12-4, the J gene TRBJ2-5; a weak D match, TRBD2 (6 bases). The CDR3 sequence is 15 residues long. V was trimmed by 3 bases and J by 0 bases, leaving 11 bases between them. The CDR3: CASSFGTPYQETQYF. CDR3 DNA: TGTGCCAGCAGTTTCGGGACTCCGTACCAAGAGACCCAGTACTTC.

The chain combines TRBV9 with TRBJ1-5; possibly TRBD1 for D (5 bases). Trimming pared 5 bases from V and 1 base from J, leaving 13 bases between. Germline values: CDR1 SGDLS, CDR2 YYNGEE. The CDR3 extends over 15 amino acids. The CDR3 nucleotides read TGTGCCAGCAGTTTTTCGCCAGGGAGCAATCAGCCCCAGCATTTT. This encodes CASSFSPGSNQPQHF.